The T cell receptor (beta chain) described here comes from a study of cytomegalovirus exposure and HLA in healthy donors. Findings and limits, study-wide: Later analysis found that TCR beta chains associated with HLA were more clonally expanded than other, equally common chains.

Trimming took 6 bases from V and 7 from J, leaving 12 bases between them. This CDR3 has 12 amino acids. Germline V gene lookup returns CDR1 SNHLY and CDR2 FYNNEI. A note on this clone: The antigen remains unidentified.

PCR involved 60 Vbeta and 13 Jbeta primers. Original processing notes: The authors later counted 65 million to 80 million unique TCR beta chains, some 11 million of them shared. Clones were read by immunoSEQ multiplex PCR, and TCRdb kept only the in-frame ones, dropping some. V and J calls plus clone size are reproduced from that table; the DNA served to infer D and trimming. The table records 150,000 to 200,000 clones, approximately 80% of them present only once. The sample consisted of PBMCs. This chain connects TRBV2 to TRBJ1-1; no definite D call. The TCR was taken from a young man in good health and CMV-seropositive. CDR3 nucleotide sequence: TGTGCCAGCAGGGCATGGGCCCATGAAGCTTTCTTT. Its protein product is CASRAWAHEAFF.